This is a list of T cell receptor beta chains from one sample in a study of blood T cell repertoires in COVID-19. The assay was immunoSEQ multiplex PCR, and TCRdb's table has in-frame clones only and misses some. The sample includes about 380,000 clones, more than 75% of them seen just once. Sequencing was performed on PBMCs or T cells enriched from blood (not recorded which). The origin of the receptors is a woman aged 18-29 years who had recovered from COVID-19. Each CDR3 is given with its conserved first and last residue. The D gene is left open where the match is weak. Not every row has a clone size; where given, it reads once, few, many or a size class.

>TRBJ1-1|TRBV6-5|TRBD1|.
TGTGCCAGCAGCCCGACAGGGGACACTGAAGCTTTCTTT
CASSPTGDTEAFF
>TRBJ2-5|TRBV9|TRBD2|once
TGTGCCAGCAGCGGGGGACTAGCGGGGTCACAAGAGACCCAGTACTTC
CASSGGLAGSQETQYF
>TRBJ1-1|TRBV30|TRBD1|.
TGTGCCTGGGGCCCGACCGGGACAGTGAACACTGAAGCTTTCTTT
CAWGPTGTVNTEAFF
>TRBJ2-7|TRBV10-2|TRBD2|.
TGCGCCAGCAGACTAGCGAACTCCTACGAGCAGTACTTC
CASRLANSYEQYF
>TRBJ2-1|TRBV5-1|TRBD2|.
TGCGCCAGCAGCTTGGTAGCGGGGAAGAACAATGAGCAGTTCTTC
CASSLVAGKNNEQFF
>TRBJ2-5|TRBV10-1|.|.
TGCGCCAGCAGTGAGGCAGGGCGAGAGACCCAGTACTTC
CASSEAGRETQYF
>TRBJ1-2|TRBV27|TRBD1|.
TGTGCCAGCAGTTTATACGACCTCGGGACAGGGGGCTATGGCTACACCTTC
CASSLYDLGTGGYGYTF
>TRBJ2-2|TRBV7-3|.|.
TGTGCCAGCAGCTTCACTGACACCGGGGAGCTGTTTTTT
CASSFTDTGELFF
>TRBJ2-3|TRBV19|TRBD2|.
TGTGCCAGTAGCAAGCTAGCGGGGGCGGCCATCCATACGCAGTATTTT
CASSKLAGAAIHTQYF
>TRBJ1-5|TRBV2|TRBD1|.
TGTGCCAGCAGTCGGGACAGGGGGTACAATCAGCCCCAGCATTTT
CASSRDRGYNQPQHF
>TRBJ2-2|TRBV19|.|.
TGTGCCAGTAGCCCAATAATAAGAAACAGGGTAACCGGGGAGCTGTTTTTT
CASSPIIRNRVTGELFF
>TRBJ1-1|TRBV4-3|.|.
TGCGCCAGCAGCCAAGATATCTCCCAGGCAGCTTTCTTT
CASSQDISQAAFF
>TRBJ1-6|TRBV9|.|.
TGTGCCAGCAGCGTAGGGGGCAGCTATAATTCACCCCTCCACTTT
CASSVGGSYNSPLHF
>TRBJ2-7|TRBV7-2|TRBD1|.
TGTGCCAGCAGCCCCGGGACAGGACTTTACGAGCAGTACTTC
CASSPGTGLYEQYF
>TRBJ2-1|TRBV18|.|.
TGTGCCAGCTCACCAAGGGGGGGGAATGAGCAGTTCTTC
CASSPRGGNEQFF
>TRBJ2-7|TRBV27|TRBD2|once
TGTGCCAGCAGATCCGGGACTAGCGTCCTTTCCTACGAGCAGTACTTC
CASRSGTSVLSYEQYF
>TRBJ1-4|TRBV29-1|TRBD1|.
TGCAGCGTTCCTACAGGGGTGAATGAAAAACTGTTTTTT
CSVPTGVNEKLFF
>TRBJ2-1|TRBV6-5|.|.
TGTGCCAGCAATCACCCCCGTGGGCAGGGTAGTGAGCAGTTCTTC
CASNHPRGQGSEQFF
>TRBJ2-3|TRBV29-1|.|once
TGCAGCGTTGAAGCGACATCGAGCACAGATACGCAGTATTTT
CSVEATSSTDTQYF
>TRBJ2-6|TRBV19|TRBD1|.
TGTGCCAGCCAGGGGGCGCCTGGGGCCAACGTCCTGACTTTC
CASQGAPGANVLTF
>TRBJ2-3|TRBV11-2|.|.
TGTGCCAGCAGCTTTACGGTAGATACGCAGTATTTT
CASSFTVDTQYF
>TRBJ1-5|TRBV12-1|.|.
TGTGCCAGCACCCTTCCCAAACAGGGTGGGGAGCCCCAGCATTTT
CASTLPKQGGEPQHF
>TRBJ2-3|TRBV3-1/TRBV3-2|.|.
TGTGCCAGCAGTCAAATGGGACTCTGGCCAGATACGCAGTATTTT
CASSQMGLWPDTQYF
>TRBJ1-2|TRBV3-1/TRBV3-2|.|.
TGTGCCAGCAGTCAAACTATACCGGGGAGGGATTATGGCTACACCTTC
CASSQTIPGRDYGYTF
>TRBJ1-5|TRBV3-1/TRBV3-2|TRBD1|.
TGTGCCAGCAGCCACGGACAGGGGAGAGGTCAGCCCCAGCATTTT
CASSHGQGRGQPQHF